This T cell receptor beta chain was sequenced during a study of blood T cell repertoires in COVID-19. In the original workflow: Amplified reference gene primers provided the basis for estimating nucleated cell counts. Clones were sequenced by immunoSEQ multiplex PCR, and TCRdb holds only the in-frame ones, with some missing. V and J calls and clone size are given by that table; D and trimming were obtained from the DNA. The profile covers 40,000 to 65,000 clones, with about 80% appearing a single time and more than 13% taken by the ten largest. Germline assignment: CDR1 LGHNT and CDR2 FRNRAP. V shed 1 base and J 4 bases; nucleotides not matched to a gene: 6. This CDR3 is 16 amino acids long. This clone was seen just once.

Sequencing was performed on peripheral blood. The chain is built from TRBV12-5 and TRBJ2-2; TRBD1 agrees at 7 bases. The sequence derives from a human donor in a cohort sampled during active COVID-19. The CDR3 reads CASGLEGTVPTGELFF. CDR3 sequence (DNA): TGTGCTAGTGGTTTGGAGGGGACAGTTCCCACCGGGGAGCTGTTTTTT.